This T cell receptor beta chain was sequenced during a study of CXCR3-negative and CXCR3-positive naive CD8 T cells. Study in general: The TRB read total, around 140 million, broke down to about 1.5 +/- 0.3 million reads per library.

General study results and limits: CXCR3-positive naive cells carried more hydrophobic TRB CDR3s than CXCR3-negative naive cells did. Much lower diversity was found in memory CD8+ cells, while both naive subsets had comparably high diversity.

TRB cDNA libraries were made by UMI-labeled 5' RACE. Reprocessing the 5' RACE reads, TCRdb reports a single entry for every CDR3 protein and omits DNA. This table holds about 110,000 distinct CDR3 sequences. This CDR3 region has 13 residues. As concerns this clonotype: Its antigen is unidentified.

The chain has TRBV12-3 or TRBV12-4 and TRBJ1-2. The receptor comes from a human donor in good health. Some clones in this sample may be carry-over from other donors' samples. Sequenced: naive CXCR3+ CD8+ T cells from blood. Documented subset: CD45RO-CCR7+CD27+CD95- naive CD8+ T cells expressing CXCR3 (TNR3+). This CDR3 reads CASSFDLEYGYTF.